This T cell receptor (beta chain) was recorded in a study of cytomegalovirus exposure and HLA in healthy donors. Study details: Prior work identified some 120 million unique TCR beta sequences in some 180 million T cells. Study observations and caveats: Common viral pathogens (according to a later analysis) appeared linked to several of the most significant clusters. Most TCR beta V segments were productive about 90% or about 30% of the time in an earlier analysis.

The PCR made use of 60 Vbeta and 13 Jbeta primers. Sequencing was performed with immunoSEQ multiplex PCR; in TCRdb, only in-frame clones are kept and a portion is missing. This sample has 150,000 or so clones, with around 80% found just once. The CDR3 has 15 amino acids. Trimming stripped 1 base from V and 0 bases from J, with 12 bases between. Germline CDR1 reads SQVTM; CDR2 reads ANQGSEA. In the case of this clone: Its specificity is unknown.

The clonotype originates from a man between 40 and 49 years old in good health and CMV-seronegative. The chain links TRBV29-1 to TRBJ1-1; D call uncertain. Sequences were obtained from PBMCs. The CDR3 loop is CSVEGRYSLNTEAFF. CDR3 nucleotides: TGCAGCGTTGAAGGAAGGTACAGCTTGAACACTGAAGCTTTCTTT.